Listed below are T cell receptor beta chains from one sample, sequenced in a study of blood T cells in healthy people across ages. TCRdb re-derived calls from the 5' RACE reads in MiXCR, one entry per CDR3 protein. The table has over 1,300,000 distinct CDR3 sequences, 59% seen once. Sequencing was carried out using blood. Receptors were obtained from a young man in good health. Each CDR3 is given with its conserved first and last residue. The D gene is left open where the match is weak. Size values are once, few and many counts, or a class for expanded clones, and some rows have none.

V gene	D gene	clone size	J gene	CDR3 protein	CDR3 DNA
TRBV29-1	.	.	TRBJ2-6	CSVEDRAGANVLTF	TGCAGCGTTGAAGATCGGGCCGGGGCCAACGTCCTGACTTTC
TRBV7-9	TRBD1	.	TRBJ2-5	CASRFTGGEETQYF	TGTGCCAGCAGATTTACAGGGGGCGAGGAGACCCAGTACTTC
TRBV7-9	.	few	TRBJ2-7	CASSLTELSYEQYF	TGTGCCAGCAGCTTGACAGAACTCTCCTACGAGCAGTACTTC
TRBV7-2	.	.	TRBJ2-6	CASSLSGFGANVLTF	TGTGCCAGCAGCTTATCAGGTTTTGGGGCCAACGTCCTGACTTTC
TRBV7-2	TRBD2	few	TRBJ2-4	CASSWWGRAAQNIQYF	TGTGCCAGCAGCTGGTGGGGGAGGGCCGCCCAAAACATTCAGTACTTC
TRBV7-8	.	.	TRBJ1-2	CASSLVPLPSYGYTF	TGTGCCAGCAGCTTAGTCCCACTCCCCTCTTATGGCTACACCTTC
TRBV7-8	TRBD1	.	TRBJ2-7	CASRSHGTGADEQYF	TGTGCCAGCAGATCGCACGGGACAGGGGCCGACGAGCAGTACTTC
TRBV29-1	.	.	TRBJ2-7	CSALEGGEQYF	TGCAGCGCGCTGGAAGGGGGCGAGCAGTACTTC
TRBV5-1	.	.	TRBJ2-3	CASSWVQGRDTQYF	TGCGCCAGCAGCTGGGTACAGGGGAGGGATACGCAGTATTTT
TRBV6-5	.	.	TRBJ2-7	CASSYSRRRIGSYEQYF	TGTGCCAGCAGTTACTCAAGGAGGAGGATTGGGTCCTACGAGCAGTACTTC
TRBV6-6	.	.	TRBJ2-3	CASSYVGLQDTQYF	TGTGCCAGCAGTTACGTGGGACTCCAAGATACGCAGTATTTT
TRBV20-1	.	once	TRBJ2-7	CSARRVSQYEQYF	TGCAGTGCTAGAAGAGTCAGCCAGTACGAGCAGTACTTC
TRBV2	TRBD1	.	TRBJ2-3	CARTGTGTDTQYF	TGTGCCAGAACCGGGACAGGAACGGATACGCAGTATTTT
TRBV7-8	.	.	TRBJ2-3	CASSPETRDTQYF	TGTGCCAGCAGCCCGGAGACCCGGGATACGCAGTATTTT
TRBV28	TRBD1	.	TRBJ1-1	CASSQQGIGETEAFF	TGTGCCAGCAGTCAACAGGGGATAGGGGAAACTGAAGCTTTCTTT
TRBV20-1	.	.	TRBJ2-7	CSAAERAGTYEQYF	TGCAGTGCGGCCGAAAGGGCTGGCACCTACGAGCAGTACTTC
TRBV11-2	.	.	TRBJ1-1	CASSLRTAAFF	TGTGCCAGCAGCTTAAGGACCGCAGCTTTCTTT
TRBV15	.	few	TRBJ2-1	CATSRDGGSYNEQFF	TGTGCCACCAGCAGAGATGGCGGGTCGTACAATGAGCAGTTCTTC
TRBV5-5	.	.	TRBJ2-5	CASSFRDFEIETQYF	TGTGCCAGCAGCTTCCGGGACTTCGAGATAGAGACCCAGTACTTC